This T cell receptor beta chain was identified during a study of T-cell reconstitution after alpha-beta-depleted transplantation in children. Preparation of the TCRbeta library involved a method that used unique molecular identifiers. A single record per CDR3 protein comes from TCRdb applying MiXCR to the PCR reads. The sample shows around 440,000 distinct CDR3 sequences, 15% to 20% of them seen only once. Trimming removed 7 bases from V and 4 bases from J; junction bases left unmatched: 7. Germline V gene data show CDR1 as LNHNV and CDR2 as YYDKDF (reference sequence). The CDR3 spans 14 residues. Study-wide results and caveats: Two months or so post-transplant, alpha-beta T cells reportedly derived from several hundred expanded graft clones. Certain patients had high TCRbeta diversity at day 60, and it came from recipient T cells and thymic progenitors that survived. Fresh T-cell production supplied most of the T-cell counts and diversity seen one year after transplant.

This clonotype has just a few counts. Its antigen remains unknown. The receptor was derived from a boy less than two years old who had a stem cell transplant for Wiskott-Aldrich syndrome, so the T cells may come from the graft donor. The rearrangement uses TRBV15 and TRBJ2-1; 7 bases match TRBD2. Sequenced here: PBMCs, mostly from graft donor cells, sampled 360 days after TCRalphabeta/CD19-depleted stem cell transplant. This chain's CDR3 is CATTPGLKYNEQFF. The CDR3 nucleotides are TGTGCCACCACCCCGGGACTAAAGTACAATGAGCAGTTCTTC. The variable domain in full, completed from reference TRBV15 and TRBJ2-1, reads DAMVIQNPRYQVTQFGKPVTLSCSQTLNHNVMYWYQQKSSQAPKLLFHYYDKDFNNEADTPDNFQSRRPNTSFCFLDIRSPGLGDTAMYLCATTPGLKYNEQFFGPGTRLTVL.